Each of the 28 T cell receptor beta chains below was sequenced from the same sample in a study of CD8+CD57+ T cells in acquired aplastic anemia. For CDR3 and TCR beta VDJ profiling, genomic DNA was the template used. From the reads, TCRdb called clonotypes with MiXCR, one entry per CDR3 protein. In the table there are under 200,000 distinct CDR3 sequences, 40% to 55% of which are singletons. Individuals selected for sequencing had exhibited CD8+CD57+ cell expansion on flow cytometry. The sequencing input was sorted CD4+, CD8+, or CD8+CD57+ T cells (not recorded which) from PBMCs. The receptor set was obtained from a human donor with aplastic anemia.

This clonotype has a count of ten or more. The chain joins TRBV5-6 to TRBJ2-1, with 12 bases matching TRBD2. CDR1 is SGHDT, CDR2 YYEEEE, per germline. CDR3 length: 19 residues. V trimming: 3 bases; J trimming: 7 bases; junction bases outside the gene matches: 17. DNA of the CDR3: TGTGCCAGCAGCTCCGGACTTGCAGCTAGCGGGAGGGCATGGAATGAGCAGTTCTTC. Translated, it gives CASSSGLAASGRAWNEQFF.

This chain uses TRBV12-3 or TRBV12-4 with TRBJ2-7; 7 bases align to TRBD1. V was clipped by 6 bases and J by 6 bases; unmatched bases: 11. This CDR3 has 14 residues. CDR3 protein: CASRLDGQVGEQYF. For the CDR3, the DNA is TGTGCCAGCAGACTAGACGGACAGGTGGGCGAGCAGTACTTC.

The rearrangement joins TRBV5-1 to TRBJ2-5; D remains unclear. The J call may be in error: the DNA end matches TRBJ2-1 better. Germline CDR1 and CDR2: SGHRS and YFSETQ. The CDR3 has 15 residues. The CDR3 loop reads CASSLDRVGYYEQFF. The CDR3 DNA reads as TGCGCCAGCAGCTTGGATCGGGTTGGGTACTATGAGCAGTTCTTC.

There are many counts of this clonotype. V and J are TRBV2 and TRBJ2-5; D is ambiguous. Deletions cut 6 bases from V and 1 base from J, with 15 bases between. CDR1 SNHLY and CDR2 FYNNEI come from the germline V gene. The CDR3 consists of 15 residues. The CDR3 region is CASSPLGSLQETQYF. CDR3 DNA sequence: TGTGCCAGCAGCCCCCTTGGCAGCCTCCAAGAGACCCAGTACTTC.

The CDR3 protein is CASSFVAGATGELFF. CDR3 nucleotides: TGTGCCAGCAGCTTCGTGGCAGGGGCCACCGGGGAGCTGTTTTTT. The J gene is TRBJ2-2, the V gene TRBV11-3; perhaps TRBD1 as D (6 bases). V lost 3 bases and J 4 bases, leaving 12 bases between the germline ends. The CDR3 covers 15 residues. Germline CDR1 is SGHNT and CDR2 is YENEEA.

The rearrangement joins TRBV19 to TRBJ2-3, with unresolved D. Trimming cost V 6 bases and J 1 base, with 5 bases left between them. The CDR3 covers 12 residues. Germline V CDR1 and CDR2: LNHDA, SQIVND (reference sequence). The CDR3: CASSGRTDTQYF. Here the CDR3 DNA reads TGTGCCAGTAGCGGCCGCACAGATACGCAGTATTTT.

This clonotype appeared many times. The J gene is TRBJ1-4, the V gene TRBV5-1; the D gene is possibly TRBD1 (6 bases). Trimming removed 4 bases at V and 3 bases at J, with 19 bases between. Germline values: CDR1 SGHRS, CDR2 YFSETQ. This CDR3 region has 17 residues. The CDR3 here is CASSGGQRRLANEKLFF. CDR3 bases: TGCGCCAGCAGCGGCGGACAGAGGAGGCTTGCTAATGAAAAACTGTTTTTT.

This rearrangement joins TRBV15 to TRBJ2-3; no clear D gene. This CDR3 comprises 15 residues. Germline lookup yields CDR1 LNHNV and CDR2 YYDKDF (reference sequence). Between the trimmed V and J ends, which lost 4 bases and 2 bases, there was a span of 13 bases. The CDR3 reads CATSKLNPNTDTQYF. Here the CDR3 DNA reads TGTGCCACCAGCAAGCTAAACCCAAACACAGATACGCAGTATTTT.

V usage is TRBV7-2 and J usage is TRBJ2-1; D may be TRBD2 (6 bases). V gave up 2 bases and J gave up 0 bases, with 14 bases separating them. Germline-derived CDR1 and CDR2 are SGHTA and FQGNSA. The CDR3 spans 17 residues. CDR3 sequence reads: CASSLWSGVSSYNEQFF. The CDR3 DNA is TGTGCCAGCAGCTTATGGTCGGGGGTGAGCTCCTACAATGAGCAGTTCTTC.

This clonotype has only a few counts. The V gene is TRBV6-5, the J gene TRBJ1-3; 12 nucleotides agree with TRBD1. Trimming removed 4 bases from V and 4 bases from J; junction bases left unmatched: 5. The CDR3 extends over 16 amino acids. Germline-derived CDR1 and CDR2 are MNHEY and SVGAGI. The CDR3 loop reads CASSSAGTGGGNTIYF. The CDR3 DNA reads TGTGCCAGCAGTTCTGCCGGGACAGGGGGCGGAAACACCATATATTTT.

The rearrangement links TRBV7-3 to TRBJ1-5; D unclear. V lost 2 bases and J lost 7, with 12 bases in between. Germline CDR1 is SGHTA and CDR2 is FQGTGA. This CDR3 spans 14 amino acids. The CDR3 loop is CASSLAWAGQPQHF. The CDR3 bases are TGTGCCAGCAGCTTAGCCTGGGCCGGACAGCCCCAGCATTTT.

This chain uses TRBV4-2 with TRBJ1-5; the match to TRBD1 covers 8 bases. The CDR3 spans 17 residues. J gave up 0 bases and V 4 bases, and 8 bases lay outside the gene matches. Per germline, CDR1 LGHNA and CDR2 YNFKEQ. CDR3 region: CASSPGTGYSSNQPQHF. CDR3 DNA sequence: TGTGCCAGCAGCCCCGGGACAGGATATTCTAGCAATCAGCCCCAGCATTTT.

The J gene is TRBJ2-1, the V gene TRBV10-1; either TRBD1 or TRBD2 may fit D (5 bases each). The length of the CDR3 is 15 residues. Trimming stripped 7 bases from V and 9 bases from J, with 22 bases between. CDR1 is WNHNN and CDR2 is SYGVQD in the germline V gene (reference sequence). CDR3 amino acids: CASNHRLGQGSEQFF. The DNA of the CDR3 is TGCGCCAGCAATCATCGGCTGGGGCAAGGGAGTGAGCAGTTCTTC.

This clonotype was seen repeatedly, ten times or more. The chain joins TRBV6-2 or TRBV6-3 to TRBJ2-7; D is undetermined. V lost 5 bases, J lost 3 bases, and 8 bases lay in between. The CDR3 sequence is 12 residues long. CDR1 MNHEY and CDR2 SVGEGT come from the germline V gene. CDR3 residues: CASSNPRYEQYF. The CDR3 region has the DNA TGTGCCAGCAGTAACCCGCGCTACGAGCAGTACTTC.

This clonotype was counted only a few times. This chain links TRBV20-1 with TRBJ2-7; D is uncertain. CDR3 length: 9 amino acids. CDR1 and CDR2 from the germline V gene are DFQATT and SNEGSKA (reference sequence). Trimming took 3 bases from V and 4 from J, leaving 1 base between them. CDR3 amino acids: CSASYEQYF. The DNA of the CDR3 is TGCAGTGCTAGTTACGAGCAGTACTTC.

As to this clonotype: A much more abundant neighbour one base away suggests this may be a read error. The V gene is TRBV11-2, the J gene TRBJ1-2, with no clear D. Deletions cut 6 bases from V and 6 bases from J, with 14 bases between. The CDR3 covers 13 residues. Germline CDR1 SGHAT, CDR2 FQNNGV. The CDR3 protein is CASRAIQNHGYTF. The CDR3 nucleotides read TGTGCCAGCAGGGCGATACAGAACCATGGCTACACCTTC.

The chain is built from TRBV25-1 and TRBJ2-7; the D is unclear. From germline, CDR1 is MGHDK and CDR2 SYGVNS. V was cut by 8 bases and J by 5 bases, with 10 bases left in between. The CDR3 has 11 amino acids. The CDR3 is CASVAQNEQYF. CDR3 bases: TGTGCCAGCGTTGCCCAGAACGAGCAGTACTTC.

In its sample, this clonotype was seen many times. The genes are TRBV6-1 and TRBJ1-5, with D perhaps matching TRBD1 (5 bases). This CDR3 contains 14 residues. V was cut by 4 bases and J by 4 bases, with 11 bases left in between. Germline CDR1 MNHNS, CDR2 SASEGT. The CDR3 reads CASSGDWINQPQHF. In DNA, the CDR3 is TGTGCCAGCAGTGGGGACTGGATTAATCAGCCCCAGCATTTT.

The chain links TRBV11-3 to TRBJ2-5; either TRBD1 or TRBD2 may supply D (5 bases each). Germline CDR1 reads SGHNT; CDR2 reads YENEEA. V dropped 5 bases and J dropped 5 bases, with 18 bases sitting between them. CDR3 size: 15 residues. CDR3 bases: TGTGCCAGCAGCCTCGGGACCTACTTGGGGGAGACCCAGTACTTC. Encoded protein: CASSLGTYLGETQYF. The full variable domain, completed using reference TRBV11-3 and TRBJ2-5, is EAGVVQSPRYKIIEKKQPVAFWCNPISGHNTLYWYLQNLGQGPELLIRYENEEAVDDSQLPKDRFSAERLKGVDSTLKIQPAELGDSAVYLCASSLGTYLGETQYFGPGTRLLVL.

The genes are TRBV2 and TRBJ2-1; 7 nucleotides agree with TRBD1. There are 14 residues in the CDR3. Germline V gene sequence: CDR1 SNHLY, CDR2 FYNNEI. The V and J ends lost 6 bases and 4 bases, in that order; junction bases with no gene match: 6. CDR3 residues: CASSPGTVYNEQFF. In nucleotides, the CDR3 is TGTGCCAGCAGCCCCGGGACAGTTTACAATGAGCAGTTCTTC.

The gene calls are TRBV11-3 and TRBJ2-1; D is uncertain. V shed 4 bases and J shed 5 bases, with 12 bases lying between them. This CDR3 has 14 residues. Germline CDR1 reads SGHNT; CDR2 reads YENEEA. The CDR3 spells CASSSSRANNEQFF. The CDR3 DNA reads as TGTGCCAGCAGCTCCTCCCGGGCAAACAATGAGCAGTTCTTC.

The rearrangement joins TRBV19 to TRBJ1-1; 7 bases align to TRBD1. CDR1 LNHDA and CDR2 SQIVND come from the germline V gene (reference sequence). V dropped 1 base and J dropped 5; count of bases not matched to a gene: 1. The CDR3 is 13 amino acids. The CDR3 nucleotides are TGTGCCAGTAGTATAGCACAGGGGACTGAAGCTTTCTTT. This codes for CASSIAQGTEAFF.

V gene TRBV3-1 combines with J gene TRBJ2-1, with 10 bases that match TRBD1. The CDR3 contains 16 residues. The ends lost 1 base at V and 9 bases at J; junction bases unmatched: 9. The germline CDR1 and CDR2 sequences are LGHDT and YNNKEL (reference sequence). CDR3 in DNA: TGTGCCAGCAGCCAAGTCCTCGGGACAGGGGATCGTGAGCAGTTCTTC. Residues: CASSQVLGTGDREQFF.

The genes are TRBV19 and TRBJ2-5, with D perhaps matching TRBD1 or TRBD2 (6 bases each). Germline assignment: CDR1 LNHDA and CDR2 SQIVND (reference sequence). The CDR3 is 12 residues long. V was pared by 9 bases and J by 5 bases, with 13 bases between. CDR3 region: CASSGGGETQYF. The DNA of the CDR3 is TGTGCCAGCTCCGGGGGCGGGGAGACCCAGTACTTC.

Turning to this clonotype: A read error may be the cause here, since a much bigger clone is one base away. The rearrangement links TRBV6-1 to TRBJ2-3; TRBD1 matches 7 bases. Germline V gene lookup returns CDR1 MNHNS and CDR2 SASEGT. The J segment lost 6 bases and the V segment lost 6 bases, leaving 6 bases of the junction unmatched. This CDR3 comprises 13 residues. CDR3 sequence reads: CASRQGVRDTQYF. CDR3 bases: TGTGCCAGCAGGCAGGGGGTGCGGGATACGCAGTATTTT.

With respect to this clonotype: A much larger clone lies a single base off, so this may be a read error. This rearrangement joins TRBV5-1 to TRBJ1-4, with a weak D call TRBD1 (5 bases). This CDR3 is built from 16 residues. Germline lookup yields CDR1 SGHRS and CDR2 YFSETQ. The CDR3 here is CAISLGGMDMKEKLFF. The CDR3 DNA reads TGCGCCATCAGCTTGGGGGGAATGGACATGAAGGAAAAACTGTTTTTT.

This sequence joins TRBV7-6 and TRBJ1-1; D is unclear. Germline V gene sequence: CDR1 SGHVS, CDR2 FNYEAQ. Trimming pared 11 bases from V and 2 bases from J, leaving 15 bases between. The CDR3 runs 13 residues. As DNA, the CDR3 is TGTGCCGACATGGGTGAGGGTAACACTGAAGCTTTCTTT. Protein sequence: CADMGEGNTEAFF.

The rearrangement uses TRBV12-3 or TRBV12-4 and TRBJ2-3, with unresolved D. V was shortened by 1 base and J by 1 base, with 9 bases between the two germline ends. This CDR3 comprises 15 residues. The CDR3 is CASSLDGPGTDTQYF. DNA for the CDR3: TGTGCCAGCAGTTTAGACGGACCAGGCACAGATACGCAGTATTTT.